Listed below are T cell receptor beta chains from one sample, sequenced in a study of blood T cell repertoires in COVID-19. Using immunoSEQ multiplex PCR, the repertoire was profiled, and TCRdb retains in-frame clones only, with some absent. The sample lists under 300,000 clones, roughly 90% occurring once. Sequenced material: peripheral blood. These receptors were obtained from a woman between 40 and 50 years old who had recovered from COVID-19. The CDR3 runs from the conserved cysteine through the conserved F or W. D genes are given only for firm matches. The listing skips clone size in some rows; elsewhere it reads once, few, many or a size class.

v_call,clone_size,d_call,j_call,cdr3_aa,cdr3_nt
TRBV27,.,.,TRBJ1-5,CASSLPGSNQPQHF,TGTGCCAGCAGTTTACCAGGGTCCAATCAGCCCCAGCATTTT
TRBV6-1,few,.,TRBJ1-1,CASSERPSTDEAFF,TGTGCCAGCAGTGAAAGGCCGAGCACAGATGAAGCTTTCTTT
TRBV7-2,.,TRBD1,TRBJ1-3,CASSFADRGGNTIYF,TGTGCCAGCAGCTTCGCCGACAGGGGTGGAAACACCATATATTTT
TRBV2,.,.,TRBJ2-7,CAIGGVYEQYF,TGTGCCATAGGGGGGGTCTACGAGCAGTACTTC
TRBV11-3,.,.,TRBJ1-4,CASSSRATNEKLFF,TGTGCCAGCAGCTCCAGGGCAACTAATGAAAAACTGTTTTTT
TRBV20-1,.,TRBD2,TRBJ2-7,CSASAVLAGVHEQYF,TGCAGTGCTAGTGCTGTACTAGCGGGAGTACACGAGCAGTACTTC
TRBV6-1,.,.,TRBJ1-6,CASSEATAVYNSPLHF,TGTGCCAGCAGTGAAGCGACAGCCGTCTATAATTCACCCCTCCACTTT
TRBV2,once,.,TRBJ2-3,CASSESKLTDTQYF,TGTGCCAGCAGTGAGAGTAAACTTACAGATACGCAGTATTTT
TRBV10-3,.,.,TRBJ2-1,CAISEGGGRGSNEQFF,TGTGCCATCAGTGAGGGGGGCGGCAGGGGAAGCAATGAGCAGTTCTTC
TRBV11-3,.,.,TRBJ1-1,CASSFRGYTEAFF,TGTGCCAGCAGCTTTCGAGGGTACACTGAAGCTTTCTTT
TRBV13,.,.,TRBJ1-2,CASSSATGTSNYGYTF,TGTGCCAGCAGCTCGGCTACCGGGACATCTAACTATGGCTACACCTTC
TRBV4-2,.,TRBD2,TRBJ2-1,CASSQESLAGGQGWQFF,TGTGCCAGCAGCCAAGAGAGCCTAGCGGGGGGCCAGGGGTGGCAGTTCTTC
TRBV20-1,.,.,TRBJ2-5,CSAQHQETQYF,TGCAGTGCTCAACATCAAGAGACCCAGTACTTC
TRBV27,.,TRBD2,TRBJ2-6,CASSLSALQYLAGGGGANVLTF,TGTGCCAGCAGTTTATCGGCCCTACAATATCTAGCGGGAGGGGGAGGGGCCAACGTCCTGACTTTC
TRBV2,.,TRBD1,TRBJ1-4,CASSALLDRGANEKLFF,TGTGCCAGCAGTGCTCTTCTCGACAGGGGGGCTAATGAAAAACTGTTTTTT